The present T cell receptor beta chain was sequenced within a study of T cell responses to AZD1222 COVID-19 vaccine. The germline V gene has CDR1 SGHTA and CDR2 FQGNSA. V shed 3 bases and J 6 bases; nucleotides not matched to a gene: 7. The CDR3 runs 15 residues. Produced via immunoSEQ multiplex PCR; TCRdb's table is partial and in-frame only. The repertoire holds 99,000 or so clones, 93% seen once, with 4.5% to 5% in the top ten. This receptor was taken from an adult in good health. The rearrangement joins TRBV7-2 to TRBJ2-3, with 9 bases fitting TRBD1. The source material was peripheral blood, sampled on day 0 of AZD1222 vaccination. The CDR3 nucleotides read TGTGCCAGCAGCTTTTCGGGACAGGGTCGGGATACGCAGTATTTT. It specifies CASSFSGQGRDTQYF.